Listed here are 9 T cell receptor beta chains from one sample, sequenced in a study of CD8+ T cells in alopecia areata. Treatment meaning: oral pan-JAK inhibitor, 5-10 mg twice daily. The sequencing template was cDNA reverse transcribed from extracted RNA. Assay: immunoSEQ multiplex PCR; the TCRdb copy retains only in-frame clones and omits some. The sample includes 87,000 or so clones, about three quarters seen only once; the top ten take around 16%. The sample was CD8+ T cells sorted from blood, taken at week 44, from a patient treated with tofacitinib. These receptor sequences come from a human donor with alopecia areata.

Only a few counts were recorded for this clone. The chain uses TRBV7-8 and TRBJ2-3, with D unresolved. V was shortened by 2 bases and J by 2 bases, with 5 bases between the two germline ends. This CDR3 spans 13 amino acids. Germline values: CDR1 SGHVS, CDR2 FQNEAQ. In nucleotides, the CDR3 is TGTGCCAGCAGCTTAAGCTACACAGATACGCAGTATTTT. Translation gives CASSLSYTDTQYF.

Worth noting for this clone: This same CDR3 is encoded by further DNA sequences in the sample. This chain uses TRBV4-3 with TRBJ2-3, with TRBD2 matching over 8 bases. The ends lost 0 bases at V and 1 base at J; junction bases unmatched: 3. CDR3 size: 16 residues. Germline CDR1 LGHNA, CDR2 YSLEER. CDR3 sequence reads: CASSQEAAGGTDTQYF. The CDR3, as DNA: TGCGCCAGCAGCCAAGAGGCAGCGGGGGGCACAGATACGCAGTATTTT.

This clone showed up just a few times. This rearrangement joins TRBV7-9 to TRBJ1-1, with 7 bases identical to TRBD1. The V and J ends lost 6 bases and 0 bases, in that order; junction bases with no gene match: 1. The CDR3 spans 13 residues. Germline V gives CDR1 SEHNR, CDR2 FQNEAQ (reference sequence). The CDR3 reads CASRTGLNTEAFF. CDR3 coding DNA: TGTGCCAGCAGGACAGGGCTGAACACTGAAGCTTTCTTT.

This clone was found once. The gene calls are TRBV15 and TRBJ2-6; D might be TRBD2 (5 bases). CDR1 LNHNV and CDR2 YYDKDF come from the germline V gene (reference sequence). V lost 6 bases and J 1 base, leaving 10 bases between the germline ends. The length of the CDR3 is 15 residues. The CDR3 region has the DNA TGTGCCACCAGGGACCGGGGTTCTGGGGCCAACGTCCTGACTTTC. Protein: CATRDRGSGANVLTF. Using reference TRBV15 and TRBJ2-6 for the parts outside the CDR3, the full variable domain is DAMVIQNPRYQVTQFGKPVTLSCSQTLNHNVMYWYQQKSSQAPKLLFHYYDKDFNNEADTPDNFQSRRPNTSFCFLDIRSPGLGDTAMYLCATRDRGSGANVLTFGAGSRLTVL.

The genes are TRBV9 and TRBJ2-1, with D perhaps matching TRBD1 or TRBD2 (5 bases each). V was pared by 3 bases and J by 7 bases, with 14 bases between. The CDR3 runs 14 residues. The germline V gene has CDR1 SGDLS and CDR2 YYNGEE. The CDR3 loop is CASSAAGTLNEQFF. The CDR3 DNA sequence: TGTGCCAGCAGCGCCGCCGGGACCCTGAATGAGCAGTTCTTC.

V usage is TRBV28 and J usage is TRBJ1-1, with D unresolved. V lost 6 bases, J lost 2 bases, and 7 bases lay in between. CDR1 and CDR2 (germline): MDHEN, SYDVKM. The CDR3 loop spans 12 amino acids. The CDR3 region has the DNA TGTGCCAGCAGAACAGATAACACTGAAGCTTTCTTT. It translates to CASRTDNTEAFF.

In this sample, this clone is medium-sized. Other DNA variants within this sample encode the same CDR3. The chain has TRBV14 and TRBJ1-1; D remains unclear. The CDR3 length is 10 residues. Looked up from germline, CDR1 is SGHDN and CDR2 is FVKESK. V was cut by 1 base and J by 7 bases, with 1 base left in between. The CDR3 sequence is CASSQGEAFF. The CDR3 region has the DNA TGTGCCAGCAGCCAAGGTGAAGCTTTCTTT.

This clone has a handful of counts. The DNA for the CDR3 is TGTGCCAGTAGTCACGGACTCTACAATGAGCAGTTCTTC. Encoded protein: CASSHGLYNEQFF. This sequence joins TRBV19 and TRBJ2-1; TRBD2 is a possible D gene (5 bases). Trimming took off 5 bases at V and 3 bases at J, with 8 bases between the two ends. The germline CDR1 and CDR2 sequences are LNHDA and SQIVND (reference sequence). This CDR3 has 13 residues.

CDR3 loop: CSVEERQLNTEAFF. The CDR3 region has the DNA TGCAGCGTTGAAGAGCGACAGCTGAACACTGAAGCTTTCTTT. The chain is built from TRBV29-1 and TRBJ1-1; D may be TRBD1 (5 bases). The CDR3 spans 14 residues. The germline gives CDR1 SQVTM, CDR2 ANQGSEA. V lost 0 bases and J 0 bases, leaving 8 bases between the germline ends.